The 23 T cell receptor beta chains presented below share a single source sample, sequenced in a study of glioma-infiltrating T cells after dendritic cell vaccination. The time point denotes: after dendritic cell vaccination, including at tumor progression/relapse. Profiled with immunoSEQ multiplex PCR; TCRdb holds only in-frame clones, not every one. The sample contains under 75,000 clones, 85% to 90% of which appear only once. The source was blood, collected after dendritic cell vaccination. The source is a human donor with glioblastoma.

The rearrangement links TRBV30 to TRBJ1-4, with D perhaps TRBD1 (6 bases). CDR3 length equals 14 residues. Trimming took 3 bases from V and 7 from J, leaving 15 bases between them. The germline gives CDR1 GTSNPN, CDR2 SVGIG (reference sequence). The CDR3 loop is CAWRQGSVGEKLFF. CDR3 DNA sequence: TGTGCCTGGAGACAGGGAAGCGTTGGTGAAAAACTGTTTTTT.

This chain connects TRBV5-1 to TRBJ1-1, with D possibly TRBD1 on 6 matching bases. The CDR3 has 15 amino acids. The germline CDR1 and CDR2 sequences are SGHRS and YFSETQ. With 4 bases removed from V and 1 base from J, the gap between germline ends came to 14 bases. The CDR3 DNA reads TGCGCCAGCAGCCCGGGAGGGGGGGCGAACACTGAAGCTTTCTTT. Translation: CASSPGGGANTEAFF.

The chain carries TRBV5-6 and TRBJ2-7; 7 bases fit TRBD1. Per the germline V gene, CDR1 is SGHDT and CDR2 is YYEEEE. This CDR3 is 14 amino acids long. J was trimmed by 6 bases and V by 2 bases; bases with no gene match: 8. The CDR3 DNA reads TGTGCCAGCAGCTTTACGACAGGGAAGGGCGAGCAGTACTTC. Its protein product is CASSFTTGKGEQYF.

The chain couples TRBV5-1 to TRBJ1-4, with TRBD1 matching 8 bases. Germline CDR1 SGHRS, CDR2 YFSETQ. V lost 0 bases and J lost 5; bases outside the gene matches: 3. This CDR3 is 15 amino acids long. CDR3 amino acids: CASSLARQGNEKLFF. CDR3 bases: TGCGCCAGCAGCTTGGCTAGACAGGGGAATGAAAAACTGTTTTTT.

The rearrangement links TRBV29-1 to TRBJ2-7; TRBD1 is a possible D gene (6 bases). Germline CDR1 reads SQVTM; CDR2 reads ANQGSEA. The length of the CDR3 is 15 residues. Trimming cost V 3 bases and J 6 bases, with 21 bases left between them. The CDR3 spells CSVETRDTYSAEQYF. CDR3 DNA sequence: TGCAGCGTTGAGACCCGGGACACTTACTCTGCCGAGCAGTACTTC.

The chain recombines TRBV5-6 with TRBJ2-1, with 8 bases fitting TRBD1. J gave up 2 bases and V 0 bases, and 4 bases lay outside the gene matches. Germline CDR1 reads SGHDT; CDR2 reads YYEEEE. This CDR3 contains 16 residues. CDR3 residues: CASSLVGQDTYNEQFF. CDR3 in DNA: TGTGCCAGCAGCTTGGTGGGACAGGATACCTACAATGAGCAGTTCTTC.

The rearrangement links TRBV9 to TRBJ2-2; 15 bases fit TRBD2. The CDR3 has 18 residues. After removal of 4 bases from V and 6 bases from J, the junction contained 10 bases not matched to a gene. Germline V CDR1 and CDR2: SGDLS, YYNGEE. The CDR3 DNA sequence: TGTGCCAGCAGCCCCCGGACTAGCGGGGGGGGAAGTGCCGGGGAGCTGTTTTTT. It codes for CASSPRTSGGGSAGELFF.

The chain recombines TRBV6-5 with TRBJ1-6; no definite D call. V was shortened by 0 bases and J by 6 bases, with 3 bases between the two germline ends. This CDR3 is built from 13 residues. CDR1 MNHEY and CDR2 SVGAGI come from the germline V gene. CDR3 sequence (DNA): TGTGCCAGCAGTTACTCCGGTAATTCACCCCTCCACTTT. Translation: CASSYSGNSPLHF.

The chain uses TRBV27 and TRBJ2-6; D is undetermined. This CDR3 region has 15 residues. Per germline, CDR1 MNHEY and CDR2 SMNVEV (reference sequence). Trimming removed 9 bases at V and 0 bases at J, with 12 bases between. In DNA form, the CDR3 reads TGTGCCAGTCAATTAACGGGCTCTGGGGCCAACGTCCTGACTTTC. Its protein is CASQLTGSGANVLTF. Looking up the rest from reference TRBV27 and TRBJ2-6 gives the full variable domain: EAQVTQNPRYLITVTGKKLTVTCSQNMNHEYMSWYRQDPGLGLRQIYYSMNVEVTDKGDVPEGYKVSRKEKRNFPLILESPSPNQTSLYFCASQLTGSGANVLTFGAGSRLTVL.

The CDR3 loop is CASRTGQFGNTIYF. The CDR3 nucleotides read TGTGCCAGCAGGACGGGACAGTTTGGAAACACCATATATTTT. The J gene is TRBJ1-3, the V gene TRBV6-6; TRBD1 matches at 7 bases. The CDR3 extends over 14 amino acids. Germline V lookup: CDR1 MNHNY, CDR2 SVGAGI (reference sequence). V was clipped by 6 bases and J by 3 bases; unmatched bases: 5.

The rearrangement uses TRBV5-6 and TRBJ1-3, with D unresolved. V lost 0 bases, J lost 0 bases, and 16 bases lay in between. The CDR3 consists of 18 residues. Germline V lookup: CDR1 SGHDT, CDR2 YYEEEE. In DNA form, the CDR3 reads TGTGCCAGCAGCTTGGGGGCCTTGTTCGGTAGCTCTGGAAACACCATATATTTT. This encodes CASSLGALFGSSGNTIYF.

The count of this clone is one. CDR3 region: CASSSGAREGKETQYF. DNA for the CDR3: TGTGCCAGCAGCTCGGGGGCCAGGGAGGGTAAGGAGACCCAGTACTTC. The V call is TRBV5-4, the J call TRBJ2-5; TRBD2 is a possible D gene (7 bases). This CDR3 has 16 residues. V was cut by 3 bases and J by 5 bases, with 20 bases left in between. Germline V gene lookup returns CDR1 SGHNT and CDR2 YYREEE (reference sequence).

In its sample, this clone was seen once. The chain links TRBV4-3 to TRBJ2-2; 9 bases line up with TRBD2. V was clipped by 3 bases and J by 4 bases; unmatched bases: 12. The CDR3 extends over 18 amino acids. Germline CDR1 LGHNA, CDR2 YSLEER. The CDR3 nucleotides read TGCGCCAGCAGCCAGACTAGCTCGCTAGCGGGGTTCACCGGGGAGCTGTTTTTT. Amino acids: CASSQTSSLAGFTGELFF.

The CDR3: CAWMGTGYEQYF. As DNA, the CDR3 is TGTGCCTGGATGGGGACAGGCTACGAGCAGTACTTC. V gene TRBV30 combines with J gene TRBJ2-7; 8 nucleotides agree with TRBD1. The CDR3 totals 12 residues. Trimming cost V 4 bases and J 3 bases; bases outside gene matches: 2. From germline, CDR1 is GTSNPN and CDR2 SVGIG (reference sequence).

The chain combines TRBV7-2 with TRBJ2-5, with D possibly being TRBD1 (5 bases). Germline V gene data show CDR1 as SGHTA and CDR2 as FQGNSA. The CDR3 totals 15 residues. Trimming took 3 bases from V and 4 from J, leaving 15 bases between them. The CDR3: CASSFRFTGAETQYF. The CDR3 nucleotides read TGTGCCAGCAGCTTCAGGTTTACAGGCGCAGAGACCCAGTACTTC. Variable domain in full (rest from reference TRBV7-2 and TRBJ2-5): GAGVSQSPSNKVTEKGKDVELRCDPISGHTALYWYRQSLGQGLEFLIYFQGNSAPDKSGLPSDRFSAERTGGSVSTLTIQRTQQEDSAVYLCASSFRFTGAETQYFGPGTRLLVL.

In its sample, this clone was seen a few times. This chain connects TRBV19 to TRBJ2-5, with 10 bases lining up with TRBD2. Germline trimming cut 3 bases from V and 5 bases from J; bases unmatched to any gene: 6. This CDR3 has 15 amino acids. Germline lookup yields CDR1 LNHDA and CDR2 SQIVND (reference sequence). CDR3 residues: CASSIWLAGVETQYF. The CDR3 bases are TGTGCCAGTAGTATTTGGCTAGCGGGGGTGGAGACCCAGTACTTC.

The chain couples TRBV11-3 to TRBJ2-5, with D perhaps matching TRBD1 (6 bases). CDR1 and CDR2 (germline): SGHNT, YENEEA. V dropped 3 bases and J dropped 4 bases, with 15 bases sitting between them. The CDR3 has 15 amino acids. CDR3 region: CASSFRTGSGETQYF. In DNA form, the CDR3 reads TGTGCCAGCAGCTTCAGAACAGGGTCCGGAGAGACCCAGTACTTC.

This chain connects TRBV6-6 to TRBJ1-3; TRBD1 aligns across 8 bases. Trimming cost V 6 bases and J 1 base; bases outside gene matches: 8. This CDR3 spans 16 amino acids. Germline CDR1 and CDR2: MNHNY and SVGAGI (reference sequence). CDR3 bases: TGTGCCAGCAGGCCTCCGTGGACAGGGTCTGGAAACACCATATATTTT. Amino acid sequence: CASRPPWTGSGNTIYF.

The rearrangement joins TRBV7-3 to TRBJ1-3; D unresolved. The CDR3 runs to 13 residues. Trimming took 2 bases from V and 4 from J, leaving 6 bases between them. In germline, CDR1 is SGHTA, CDR2 FQGTGA. CDR3: CASSLEAGNTIYF. CDR3 nucleotide sequence: TGTGCCAGCAGCTTAGAGGCAGGAAACACCATATATTTT.

This rearrangement joins TRBV7-2 to TRBJ2-7, with TRBD2 matching 7 bases. Germline assignment: CDR1 SGHTA and CDR2 FQGNSA. The CDR3 loop spans 16 amino acids. After removal of 5 bases from V and 0 bases from J, the junction contained 10 bases not matched to a gene. The CDR3 region is CASSLNRAGVSYEQYF. The DNA for the CDR3 is TGTGCCAGCAGCCTCAATCGGGCGGGGGTCTCCTACGAGCAGTACTTC.

CDR3 bases: TGTGCCAGCAGTTCCCGGACAGGGTTGGAAGAGACCCAGTACTTC. Its protein product is CASSSRTGLEETQYF. The chain joins TRBV28 to TRBJ2-5; 8 bases fit TRBD1. Germline CDR1 is MDHEN and CDR2 is SYDVKM. The CDR3 is made up of 15 amino acids. The ends lost 4 bases at V and 3 bases at J; junction bases unmatched: 7.

The chain combines TRBV9 with TRBJ2-5; the match to TRBD2 covers 8 bases. The CDR3 runs 19 residues. The junction had 25 bases not matched to a gene; V was cut back by 5 bases and J by 7 bases. CDR1 is SGDLS and CDR2 is YYNGEE in the germline V gene. DNA for the CDR3: TGTGCCAGCAGTACCGGGACTAGTTCCCTAGTTCCGCCTTTAGGGACCCAGTACTTC. Translation gives CASSTGTSSLVPPLGTQYF.

This chain joins TRBV7-9 and TRBJ1-4; D perhaps matches TRBD1 (5 bases). The CDR3 loop spans 14 amino acids. Germline V gene lookup returns CDR1 SEHNR and CDR2 FQNEAQ (reference sequence). Trimming cost V 5 bases and J 5 bases, with 12 bases left between them. CDR3 DNA: TGTGCCAGCAGCCTCGGGACTGCGAATGAAAAACTGTTTTTT. This encodes CASSLGTANEKLFF. The full variable domain, completed using reference TRBV7-9 and TRBJ1-4, is DTGVSQNPRHKITKRGQNVTFRCDPISEHNRLYWYRQTLGQGPEFLTYFQNEAQLEKSRLLSDRFSAERPKGSFSTLEIQRTEQGDSAMYLCASSLGTANEKLFFGSGTQLSVL.